The 23 T cell receptor beta chains below come from one sample, sequenced in a study of cytomegalovirus exposure and HLA in healthy donors. Researchers ran the PCR with 60 Vbeta and 13 Jbeta primers. Repertoires were generated with immunoSEQ multiplex PCR, while TCRdb's copy carries only in-frame clones and drops some. The sample lists about 270,000 clones, more than 55% occurring once. The sequenced material came from PBMCs. These receptors came from a female donor in good health and CMV-seronegative.

The chain joins TRBV14 to TRBJ2-2, with D possibly TRBD2 on 5 matching bases. This CDR3 has 16 amino acids. The germline V gene has CDR1 SGHDN and CDR2 FVKESK. Trimming took 1 base from V and 5 from J, leaving 14 bases between them. DNA of the CDR3: TGTGCCAGCAGCCAAGGGACTTTCGGGAATACCGGGGAGCTGTTTTTT. This gives the protein CASSQGTFGNTGELFF.

The chain employs TRBV6-5 and TRBJ1-2, with D possibly TRBD1 on 5 matching bases. This CDR3 is built from 15 residues. Trimming took off 6 bases at V and 6 bases at J, with 20 bases between the two ends. Germline values: CDR1 MNHEY, CDR2 SVGAGI. The CDR3 nucleotides read TGTGCCAGCAGCCGGGATCCCTGGGGCGGGAATGGCTACACCTTC. It codes for CASSRDPWGGNGYTF.

This chain links TRBV6-6 with TRBJ1-3; no clear D gene. From germline, CDR1 is MNHNY and CDR2 SVGAGI (reference sequence). Between the trimmed V and J ends, which lost 3 bases and 4 bases, there was a span of 7 bases. The CDR3 is made up of 13 amino acids. The CDR3 nucleotides are TGTGCCAGCAGTTATGTACAAGGAAACACCATATATTTT. Amino acid sequence: CASSYVQGNTIYF.

The chain joins TRBV18 to TRBJ2-3, with a weak D call TRBD2 (5 bases). Germline assignment: CDR1 KGHSH and CDR2 LQKENI. CDR3 length equals 12 residues. The V and J ends lost 6 bases and 6 bases respectively, with 10 bases between them. For the CDR3, the DNA is TGTGCCAGCTCGGCACTAGGTGATACGCAGTATTTT. As protein: CASSALGDTQYF.

The rearrangement joins TRBV5-1 to TRBJ1-2, with 10 bases lining up with TRBD1. Trimming removed 3 bases from V and 10 bases from J; junction bases left unmatched: 12. The CDR3 length is 15 residues. CDR1 and CDR2 (germline): SGHRS, YFSETQ. Written as DNA, the CDR3 is TGCGCCAGCAGCTCCGAGACAGGGGGCAAGGGGTCCTACACCTTC. It translates to CASSSETGGKGSYTF. The variable domain in full, with the rest retrieved from reference TRBV5-1 and TRBJ1-2, is KAGVTQTPRYLIKTRGQQVTLSCSPISGHRSVSWYQQTPGQGLQFLFEYFSETQRNKGNFPGRFSGRQFSNSRSEMNVSTLELGDSALYLCASSSETGGKGSYTFGSGTRLTVV.

The chain employs TRBV6-5 and TRBJ2-5, with 8 positions matching TRBD1. The CDR3 spans 14 residues. Per the germline V gene, CDR1 is MNHEY and CDR2 is SVGAGI. V was pared by 0 bases and J by 5 bases, with 2 bases of the junction left unmatched. Here the CDR3 reads CASSYSRTGETQYF. CDR3 DNA sequence: TGTGCCAGCAGTTACTCGAGGACAGGGGAGACCCAGTACTTC.

This clone came up once. The same CDR3 can be traced to other DNA sequences in this sample. The genes are TRBV9 and TRBJ2-1; 11 bases match TRBD2. Looked up from germline, CDR1 is SGDLS and CDR2 is YYNGEE. CDR3 length: 15 residues. After removal of 3 bases from V and 4 bases from J, the junction contained 3 bases not matched to a gene. Here the CDR3 DNA reads TGTGCCAGCAGCGCTACTAGCGGGAGTTACAATGAGCAGTTCTTC. It specifies CASSATSGSYNEQFF.

In DNA form, the CDR3 reads TGTGCCAGCAGCCAAGGGACTAGCACGGGGGAGACCCAGTACTTC. Protein sequence: CASSQGTSTGETQYF. This chain links TRBV14 with TRBJ2-5, with 8 bases identical to TRBD2. CDR3 length equals 15 residues. The V gene end was trimmed by 1 base and the J gene end by 5 bases; junction bases not matched to a gene: 6. Germline assignment: CDR1 SGHDN and CDR2 FVKESK.

This clone has only one observation. V gene TRBV12-5 combines with J gene TRBJ2-2, with 13 bases fitting TRBD2. The length of the CDR3 is 16 residues. The germline CDR1 and CDR2 sequences are LGHNT and FRNRAP. Germline trimming cut 3 bases from V and 7 bases from J; bases unmatched to any gene: 5. Written as DNA, the CDR3 is TGTGCTAGTGGTTTCACTAGCGGGAGGGCCGGCGGGGAGCTGTTTTTT. Translating gives CASGFTSGRAGGELFF. Using reference TRBV12-5 and TRBJ2-2 for the parts outside the CDR3, the full variable domain is DARVTQTPRHKVTEMGQEVTMRCQPILGHNTVFWYRQTMMQGLELLAYFRNRAPLDDSGMPKDRFSAEMPDATLATLKIQPSEPRDSAVYFCASGFTSGRAGGELFFGEGSRLTVL.

The chain links TRBV27 to TRBJ2-7, with D tentatively TRBD1 (6 bases). CDR3 length equals 14 residues. Between the trimmed V and J ends, which lost 7 bases and 4 bases, there was a span of 17 bases. Germline CDR1 is MNHEY and CDR2 is SMNVEV (reference sequence). As DNA, the CDR3 is TGTGCCAGCAAAACAAGGGGGACGAATTACGAGCAGTACTTC. Protein product: CASKTRGTNYEQYF.

V is TRBV6-1 and J is TRBJ2-3; possibly TRBD1 for D (6 bases). Trimming removed 0 bases at V and 6 bases at J, with 25 bases between. CDR3 size: 19 residues. CDR1 MNHNS and CDR2 SASEGT come from the germline V gene. CDR3 sequence: CASSEAGSTRRITGDTQYF. DNA of the CDR3: TGTGCCAGCAGTGAAGCAGGCTCCACTAGGCGCATCACAGGGGATACGCAGTATTTT.

The V call is TRBV5-1, the J call TRBJ2-6, with 12 bases identical to TRBD1. Trimming cost V 6 bases and J 3 bases; bases outside gene matches: 10. Germline V gene sequence: CDR1 SGHRS, CDR2 YFSETQ. CDR3 length equals 18 residues. The CDR3 nucleotides read TGCGCCAGCAACGGGCAGGGACAGGGGGCAAGTGGGGCCAACGTCCTGACTTTC. This gives the protein CASNGQGQGASGANVLTF.

Only one count was recorded for this clone. V and J are TRBV18 and TRBJ2-1; 11 bases align to TRBD2. The V and J ends lost 2 bases and 2 bases, in that order; junction bases with no gene match: 2. This CDR3 contains 16 residues. Germline V gene data show CDR1 as KGHSH and CDR2 as LQKENI. The CDR3 nucleotides are TGTGCCAGCTCACCAGGGACTAGCGGAACCTACAATGAGCAGTTCTTC. Translating it yields CASSPGTSGTYNEQFF.

This clone appeared once. The chain carries TRBV5-1 and TRBJ2-7, with 7 bases that match TRBD1. From germline, CDR1 is SGHRS and CDR2 YFSETQ. The J segment lost 1 base and the V segment lost 4 bases, leaving 5 bases of the junction unmatched. This CDR3 contains 14 residues. The CDR3 DNA reads as TGCGCCAGCAGCAGCACGACAGGGTCCTACGAGCAGTACTTC. It codes for CASSSTTGSYEQYF.

This clone has a handful of counts. The CDR3 spells CASSDRVQNIQYF. CDR3 in DNA: TGTGCCAGCAGTGACAGGGTTCAAAACATTCAGTACTTC. The chain has TRBV28 and TRBJ2-4; 7 bases match TRBD1. The CDR3 totals 13 residues. The trim removed 5 bases at V and 5 bases at J, leaving 3 bases unmatched. In germline, CDR1 is MDHEN, CDR2 SYDVKM.

This clone was found a few times. The chain employs TRBV2 and TRBJ1-1, with 7 bases identical to TRBD1. CDR3 length: 14 residues. Germline CDR1 is SNHLY and CDR2 is FYNNEI. The ends lost 4 bases at V and 5 bases at J; junction bases unmatched: 7. The CDR3 sequence: CASSGRTGGTEAFF. CDR3 nucleotide sequence: TGTGCCAGCAGTGGCAGGACAGGCGGGACTGAAGCTTTCTTT.

The V and J genes are TRBV29-1 and TRBJ1-2; possibly TRBD1 for D (6 bases). Trimming removed 7 bases from V and 6 bases from J, with 18 bases in between. The CDR3 is 13 amino acids. Germline lookup yields CDR1 SQVTM and CDR2 ANQGSEA. The CDR3 protein is CSAGVKGSDGYTF. The DNA of the CDR3 is TGCAGCGCAGGGGTAAAAGGATCCGATGGCTACACCTTC.

This clone has only a few counts. The chain joins TRBV7-9 to TRBJ2-5, with D unresolved. The germline V gene encodes CDR1 SEHNR and CDR2 FQNEAQ (reference sequence). Trimming shortened V by 2 bases and J by 4 bases, and 17 bases separated the two germline ends. The length of the CDR3 is 16 residues. Here the CDR3 reads CASSLIVSAAPETQYF. The DNA for the CDR3 is TGTGCCAGCAGCTTAATCGTTTCGGCGGCGCCAGAGACCCAGTACTTC.

The chain is built from TRBV19 and TRBJ2-3; TRBD2 might be the D (6 bases). V shed 4 bases and J shed 2 bases, with 13 bases lying between them. The CDR3 is 15 residues long. Germline lookup yields CDR1 LNHDA and CDR2 SQIVND (reference sequence). As DNA, the CDR3 is TGTGCCAGTAGTACAACTAGCCGGGTCACAGATACGCAGTATTTT. Its protein product is CASSTTSRVTDTQYF.

V usage is TRBV4-1 and J usage is TRBJ1-2, with 10 positions matching TRBD1. Germline V gene sequence: CDR1 MGHRA, CDR2 YSYEKL. The J segment lost 4 bases and the V segment lost 3 bases, leaving 5 bases of the junction unmatched. The CDR3 contains 15 residues. The CDR3 DNA sequence: TGCGCCAGCAGCCAGACAGGGGGCGCCGGCTATGGCTACACCTTC. Translation gives CASSQTGGAGYGYTF.

The chain carries TRBV6-1 and TRBJ1-6; 12 nucleotides align to TRBD1. This CDR3 has 16 residues. Per germline, CDR1 MNHNS and CDR2 SASEGT. With V trimmed by 4 bases and J by 4 bases, 2 bases remained unmatched. CDR3 DNA: TGTGCCAGCAGTGGGGACAGGGGGCGGTATAATTCACCCCTCCACTTT. As protein: CASSGDRGRYNSPLHF.

This chain links TRBV28 with TRBJ2-5; 8 bases are shared with TRBD2. The DNA end is more similar to TRBJ2-7, so the J call may be wrong. The germline V gene has CDR1 MDHEN and CDR2 SYDVKM. The CDR3 covers 13 residues. The CDR3 is CASSPSGYYEQYF. Written as DNA, the CDR3 is TGTGCCAGCAGTCCTAGCGGGTACTACGAGCAGTACTTC.

The rearrangement links TRBV10-3 to TRBJ2-3; 7 positions match TRBD2. V dropped 7 bases and J dropped 0; count of bases not matched to a gene: 4. The CDR3 length is 14 residues. The germline gives CDR1 ENHRY, CDR2 SYGVKD. CDR3 amino acids: CAIKRDYSTDTQYF. The CDR3 nucleotides read TGTGCCATCAAGCGGGACTATAGCACAGATACGCAGTATTTT.